This T cell receptor beta chain was sequenced for a study of long-term antiretroviral therapy in people with HIV. This clone was seen just once. What it binds is unknown. General study points: Blood was collected between about 2003 and 2017, possibly under older ART regimens.

V lost 1 base and J lost 3, with 10 bases in between. The CDR3 is 14 amino acids. CDR1 and CDR2 from the germline V gene are SGHAT and FQNNGV. The assay, immunoSEQ v3.0, was run at survey level. Assay: immunoSEQ multiplex PCR; the TCRdb copy retains only in-frame clones and omits some. The sample shows 26,000 or so clones, around 80% of them seen only once. The starting material was unsorted PBMCs, obtained 3 years after starting antiretroviral therapy. This sequence was found in a man aged 18 to 29 with HIV. This chain joins TRBV11-2 and TRBJ2-7; D gene uncertain. The CDR3 region has the DNA TGTGCCAGCAGCTTAGCGCATGGGGTCTACGAGCAGTACTTC. This encodes CASSLAHGVYEQYF.